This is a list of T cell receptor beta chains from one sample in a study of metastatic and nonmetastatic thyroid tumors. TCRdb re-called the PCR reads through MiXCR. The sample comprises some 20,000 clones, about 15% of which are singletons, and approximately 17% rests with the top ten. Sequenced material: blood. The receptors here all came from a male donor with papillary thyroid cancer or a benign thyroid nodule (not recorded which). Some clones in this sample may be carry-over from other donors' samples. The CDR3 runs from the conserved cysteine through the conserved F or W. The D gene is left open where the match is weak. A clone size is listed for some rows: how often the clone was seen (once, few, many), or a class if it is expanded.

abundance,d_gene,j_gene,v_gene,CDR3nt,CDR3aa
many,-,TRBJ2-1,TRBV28,TGTGCCAGCAGTTTAATCAGACTACCGAACAATGAGCAGTTCTTC,CASSLIRLPNNEQFF
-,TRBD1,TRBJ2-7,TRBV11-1,TGTGCCAGCAGCGTCGGACAGGGAGGCTACTACGAGCAGTACTTC,CASSVGQGGYYEQYF
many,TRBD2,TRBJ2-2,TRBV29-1,TGCAGCGTGACCTCCCCAGCGGGAGTTGATACCGGGGAGCTGTTTTTT,CSVTSPAGVDTGELFF
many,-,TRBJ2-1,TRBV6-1,TGTGCCAGCAGAAGACAGGCCTCCTACAATGAGCAGTTCTTC,CASRRQASYNEQFF
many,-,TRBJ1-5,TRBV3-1,TGTGCCAGCAGCCAAATTGAGGGCCAGCCCCAGCATTTT,CASSQIEGQPQHF
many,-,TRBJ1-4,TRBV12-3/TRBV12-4,TGTGCCAGCAGTTTTGGCAGGGAAGGAAAACTGTTTTTT,CASSFGREGKLFF
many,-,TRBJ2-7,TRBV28,TGTGCCAGCAGTTACCGGGACCTAGTCCAATACGAGCAGTACTTC,CASSYRDLVQYEQYF
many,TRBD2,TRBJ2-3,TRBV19,TGTGCCAGTAGTCCGGGGACTAGCGCCATAGATACGCAGTATTTT,CASSPGTSAIDTQYF
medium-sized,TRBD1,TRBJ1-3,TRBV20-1,TGCAGTGCTAGAGACGGGGACAGGGTTTCTGGAAACACCATATATTTT,CSARDGDRVSGNTIYF
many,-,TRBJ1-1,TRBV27,TGTGCCAGCAGCACCTTCATGAACACTGAAGCTTTCTTT,CASSTFMNTEAFF
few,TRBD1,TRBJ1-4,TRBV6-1,TGTGCCAGCAGTGGGGGACAGCAGCTAACTAATGAAAAACTGTTTTTT,CASSGGQQLTNEKLFF
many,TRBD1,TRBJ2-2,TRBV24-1,TGTGCCACCAGTGATTTTTACGGGGACAGGATCACCGGGGAGCTGTTTTTT,CATSDFYGDRITGELFF
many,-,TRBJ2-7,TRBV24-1,TGTGCCACCAGTACCATACAGGGCCTCGAGCAGTACTTC,CATSTIQGLEQYF
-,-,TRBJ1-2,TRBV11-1,TGTGCCATCAGCTCCGGTACCAACTATGGCTACACCTTC,CAISSGTNYGYTF
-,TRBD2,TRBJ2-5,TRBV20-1,TGCAGTGCTCCACCTTTAGCGGGGTCCCAAGAGACCCAGTACTTC,CSAPPLAGSQETQYF
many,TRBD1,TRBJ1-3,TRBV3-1,TGTGCCAGCAGCTGGACAGGGGTGGGAAACACCATATATTTT,CASSWTGVGNTIYF
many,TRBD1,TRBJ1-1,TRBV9,TGTGCCAGCAGCTCAGGCCGACAGGGTAGCACTGAAGCTTTCTTT,CASSSGRQGSTEAFF
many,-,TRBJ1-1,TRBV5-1,TGCGCCAGCAGCTTAAGGGACATTTCTGAAGCTTTCTTT,CASSLRDISEAFF
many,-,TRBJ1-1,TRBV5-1,TGCGCCAGCAGCTTGATGCCGGGGGCGTCCACTGAAGCTTTCTTT,CASSLMPGASTEAFF
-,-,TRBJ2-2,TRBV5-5,TGTGCCAGCAGCTTGGAAGCCCTCAACGGGGAGCTGTTTTTT,CASSLEALNGELFF
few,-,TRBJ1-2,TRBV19,TGTGCCAGTAGTATAACGGGGTATGGCTACACCTTC,CASSITGYGYTF
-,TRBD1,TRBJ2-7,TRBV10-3,TGTGCCATCAGCGGGACAGGGGACTACGAGCAGTACTTC,CAISGTGDYEQYF
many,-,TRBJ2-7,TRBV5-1,TGCGCCAGCAGCTTGGATGGGGGGCGTGAGCAGTACTTC,CASSLDGGREQYF
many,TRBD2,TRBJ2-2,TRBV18,TGTGCCAGCTCAGCGCCCCGGGGAGGGCCCAACACCGGGGAGCTGTTTTTT,CASSAPRGGPNTGELFF
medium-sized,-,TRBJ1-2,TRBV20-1,TGCAGTGCTAGTTCTGCAGACCCCAGTAACTATGGCTACACCTTC,CSASSADPSNYGYTF
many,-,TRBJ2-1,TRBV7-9,TGTGCCAGCAGCTTTTACGACCGCCCATACAATGAGCAGTTCTTC,CASSFYDRPYNEQFF
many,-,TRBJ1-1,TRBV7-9,TGTGCCAGCAGCTTAACAGGGAACACTGAAGCTTTCTTT,CASSLTGNTEAFF
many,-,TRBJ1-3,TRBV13,TGTGCCAGCAGCCCAATGGGCCAGTCCTTAGGAAACACCATATATTTT,CASSPMGQSLGNTIYF
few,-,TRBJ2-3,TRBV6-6,TGTGCCAGCAGTTACGGAGATACGCAGTATTTT,CASSYGDTQYF
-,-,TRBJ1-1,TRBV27,TGTGCCAGCAGCGAGGGGTTCCACATGAACACTGAAGCTTTCTTT,CASSEGFHMNTEAFF
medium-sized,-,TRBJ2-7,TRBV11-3,TGTGCCAGCAGTCCCGTCAGCGGAACCTACGAGCAGTACTTC,CASSPVSGTYEQYF
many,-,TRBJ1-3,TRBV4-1,TGCGCCAGCAGCCAGGATCTGTCCGGGGCCGCTTCCGGAAACACCATATATTTT,CASSQDLSGAASGNTIYF
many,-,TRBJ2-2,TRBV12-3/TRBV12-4,TGTGCCAGCAGTTTCCCGGGCCCCAACACCGGGGAGCTGTTTTTT,CASSFPGPNTGELFF
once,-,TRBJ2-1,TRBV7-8,TGTGCCAGCAGCCCACCCGGGGCCAATGAGCAGTTCTTC,CASSPPGANEQFF
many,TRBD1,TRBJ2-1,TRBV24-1,TGTGCCACCAGTGATTTTGAGGACAGGGTAAATGAGCAGTTCTTC,CATSDFEDRVNEQFF